Described below is a single T cell receptor beta chain sequence and its context. Antigen: not known. The length of the CDR3 is 13 residues. Germline V gene data show CDR1 as SNHLY and CDR2 as FYNNEI. With V trimmed by 5 bases and J by 8 bases, 8 bases remained unmatched. PCR involved 60 Vbeta and 13 Jbeta primers. The method was immunoSEQ multiplex PCR; TCRdb's version includes in-frame clones alone and lacks a portion of them. The data show 150,000 to 180,000 clones, roughly 80% seen once. This record comes from a study of cytomegalovirus exposure and HLA in healthy donors. General study findings and limits: TCR beta sequences numbering roughly 18,000 were associated with HLA alleles at 0.05 false discovery rate in a later analysis. For cytomegalovirus status, the classifier reportedly gave diagnoses with high specificity and sensitivity. There was a cluster of highly shared sequence variants that was likely a sequencing artifact. According to a later analysis, donors in an Asian-associated ancestry cluster reportedly had fewer N-insertions than the roughly 640-donor mean.

This receptor was identified in a woman between 35 and 50 years old in good health and CMV-seronegative. The rearrangement links TRBV2 to TRBJ1-2; 7 nucleotides agree with TRBD1. Source material: PBMCs. CDR3 DNA sequence: TGTGCCAGCAGTCGACCAGGGGGAAACGGCTACACCTTC. It specifies CASSRPGGNGYTF. Full variable domain (outside the CDR3, taken from reference TRBV2 and TRBJ1-2): EPEVTQTPSHQVTQMGQEVILRCVPISNHLYFYWYRQILGQKVEFLVSFYNNEISEKSEIFDDQFSVERPDGSNFTLKIRSTKLEDSAMYFCASSRPGGNGYTFGSGTRLTVV.